The T cell receptor (beta chain) described here comes from a study of blood T cell repertoires in COVID-19. About the study: COVID-19 samples collected from the United States, Italy and Spain covered acute and convalescent phases.

Only in-frame clones appear in the TCRdb table, and some are missing; sequencing was by immunoSEQ multiplex PCR. The table records 100,000 or so clones, about 80% of them present only once. This CDR3 is 15 amino acids long. V was clipped by 5 bases and J by 7 bases, with 15 bases between them. Looked up from germline, CDR1 is MNHEY and CDR2 is SMNVEV (reference sequence). The chain is built from TRBV27 and TRBJ1-6; D gene uncertain. Sequencing used peripheral blood. This TCR derives from a woman aged 70-85 years with acute or convalescent COVID-19. The CDR3 DNA sequence: TGTGCCAGCAGTGACCAGTTTTTACTAAATTCACCCCTCCACTTT. It encodes CASSDQFLLNSPLHF.